The present TCR beta chain was sequenced within a study of shared clonotypes between healthy human individuals. The data were produced by immunoSEQ multiplex PCR, yet TCRdb's version contains in-frame clones alone and is incomplete. The table lists about 1 million clones, around 74% of them singletons. This clone has only a few counts. CD4+ cells underwent separation, giving CD45RA+ naive and CD45RA-negative memory subsets. Sequencing was done on a sample of memory CD4+ T cells sorted from blood. Subset given: CD45RA-negative fraction. The receptor comes from a young man in good health.

Here the CDR3 reads CASSEGFSPLHF. CDR3 in DNA: TGTGCCAGCAGTGAAGGGTTTTCACCCCTCCACTTT. This rearrangement joins TRBV2 to TRBJ1-6; D not resolved. CDR3 length equals 12 residues. Per germline, CDR1 SNHLY and CDR2 FYNNEI. Trimming took 1 base from V and 9 from J, leaving 4 bases between them.